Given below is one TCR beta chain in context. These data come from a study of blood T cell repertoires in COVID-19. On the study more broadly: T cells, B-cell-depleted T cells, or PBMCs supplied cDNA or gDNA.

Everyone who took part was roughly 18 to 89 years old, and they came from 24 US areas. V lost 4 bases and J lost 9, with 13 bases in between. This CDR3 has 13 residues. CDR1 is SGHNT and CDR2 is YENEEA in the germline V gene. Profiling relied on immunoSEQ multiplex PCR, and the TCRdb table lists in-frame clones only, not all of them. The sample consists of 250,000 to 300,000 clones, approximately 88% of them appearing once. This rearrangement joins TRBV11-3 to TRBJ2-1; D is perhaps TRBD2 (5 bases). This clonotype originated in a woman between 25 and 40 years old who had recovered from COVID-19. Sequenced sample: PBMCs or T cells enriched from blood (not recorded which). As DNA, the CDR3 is TGTGCCAGCAGCTCCGAGGGCCGGGGTGAGCAGTTCTTC. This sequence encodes CASSSEGRGEQFF.